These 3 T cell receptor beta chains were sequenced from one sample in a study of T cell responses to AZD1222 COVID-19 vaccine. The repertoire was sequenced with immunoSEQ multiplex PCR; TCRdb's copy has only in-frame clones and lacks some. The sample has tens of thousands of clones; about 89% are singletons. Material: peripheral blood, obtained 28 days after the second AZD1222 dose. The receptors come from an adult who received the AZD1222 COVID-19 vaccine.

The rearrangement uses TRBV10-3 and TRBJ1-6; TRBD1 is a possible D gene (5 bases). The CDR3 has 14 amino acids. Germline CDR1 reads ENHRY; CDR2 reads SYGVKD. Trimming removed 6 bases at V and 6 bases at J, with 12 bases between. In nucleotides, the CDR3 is TGTGCCATCAGGAGTGAGACAGCTAATTCACCCCTCCACTTT. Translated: CAIRSETANSPLHF.

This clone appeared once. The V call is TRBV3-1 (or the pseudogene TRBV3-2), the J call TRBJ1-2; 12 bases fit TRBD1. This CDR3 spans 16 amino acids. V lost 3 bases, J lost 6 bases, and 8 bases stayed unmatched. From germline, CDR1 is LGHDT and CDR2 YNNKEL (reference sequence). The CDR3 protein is CASSHTGTGGKDGYTF. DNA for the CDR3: TGTGCCAGCAGCCACACCGGGACAGGGGGCAAGGATGGCTACACCTTC.

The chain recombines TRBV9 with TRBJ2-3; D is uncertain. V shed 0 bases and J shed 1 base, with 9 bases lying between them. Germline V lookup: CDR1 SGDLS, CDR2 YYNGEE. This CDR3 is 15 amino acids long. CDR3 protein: CASSVAGFRTDTQYF. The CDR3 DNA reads TGTGCCAGCAGCGTAGCCGGGTTCCGCACAGATACGCAGTATTTT. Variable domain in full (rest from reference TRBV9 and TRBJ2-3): DSGVTQTPKHLITATGQRVTLRCSPRSGDLSVYWYQQSLDQGLQFLIQYYNGEERAKGNILERFSAQQFPDLHSELNLSSLELGDSALYFCASSVAGFRTDTQYFGPGTRLTVL.